This is a list of T cell receptor beta chains from one sample in a study of T cells in Graves' hyperthyroidism and ophthalmopathy. TCRdb analysed the multiplex PCR reads with MiXCR anew, one entry per CDR3 protein. Among roughly 360,000 distinct CDR3 sequences listed, roughly 13% were seen once. Sample: blood. The origin of the receptors is a man aged 25-40 years with Graves' hyperthyroidism that later progressed to Graves' ophthalmopathy. Both conserved end residues are part of each CDR3. Fields, in order: clone size, J gene, V gene, D gene, CDR3 protein, CDR3 DNA. D genes are given only for firm matches. The size entry is marked missing in some rows and otherwise reads once, few, many or a size class.

size: NA
J: TRBJ2-3
V: TRBV2
D: NA
CDR3: CASRLQGDTQYF
DNA: TGTGCCAGCAGGTTACAAGGAGATACGCAGTATTTT

size: many
J: TRBJ1-1
V: TRBV5-1
D: NA
CDR3: CASSLRGTTEAFF
DNA: TGCGCCAGCAGCTTGCGGGGGACCACTGAAGCTTTCTTT

size: many
J: TRBJ1-5
V: TRBV12-3/TRBV12-4
D: NA
CDR3: CASKGGAWQPQHF
DNA: TGTGCCAGCAAGGGGGGGGCTTGGCAGCCCCAGCATTTT

size: many
J: TRBJ2-5
V: TRBV28
D: NA
CDR3: CASSAGAGETQYF
DNA: TGTGCCAGCAGCGCGGGGGCAGGAGAGACCCAGTACTTC

size: NA
J: TRBJ2-7
V: TRBV2
D: NA
CDR3: CASSARGSIYEQYF
DNA: TGTGCCAGCAGCGCGCGGGGCTCAATCTACGAGCAGTACTTC

size: few
J: TRBJ1-6
V: TRBV5-5
D: NA
CDR3: CASSLAAGSGPLHF
DNA: TGTGCCAGCAGCTTGGCCGCGGGTTCAGGACCCCTCCACTTT

size: many
J: TRBJ2-4
V: TRBV12-3/TRBV12-4
D: TRBD1
CDR3: CASGPGTGKTKNIQYF
DNA: TGTGCCAGCGGACCCGGGACAGGGAAAACCAAAAACATTCAGTACTTC

size: many
J: TRBJ2-7
V: TRBV6-5
D: NA
CDR3: CASSYSGQVGYEQYF
DNA: TGTGCCAGCAGTTACTCGGGGCAGGTCGGCTACGAGCAGTACTTC

size: NA
J: TRBJ1-2
V: TRBV3-1
D: TRBD1
CDR3: CASSRQGEGYTF
DNA: TGTGCCAGCAGCCGGCAGGGGGAGGGCTACACCTTC

size: many
J: TRBJ1-6
V: TRBV6-1
D: TRBD1
CDR3: CASSVGQGNSPLHF
DNA: TGTGCCAGCAGTGTGGGACAGGGAAATTCACCCCTCCACTTT

size: NA
J: TRBJ2-2
V: TRBV3-1
D: NA
CDR3: CASSHEVLNTGELFF
DNA: TGTGCCAGCAGCCATGAAGTGCTGAACACCGGGGAGCTGTTTTTT

size: many
J: TRBJ2-5
V: TRBV20-1
D: NA
CDR3: CSARAGRRETQYF
DNA: TGCAGTGCTAGAGCGGGACGGAGAGAGACCCAGTACTTC

size: many
J: TRBJ1-3
V: TRBV7-9
D: NA
CDR3: CASSETISGNTIYF
DNA: TGTGCCAGCAGCGAGACCATCTCTGGAAACACCATATATTTT

size: few
J: TRBJ2-7
V: TRBV18
D: NA
CDR3: CASSPPVGDEQYF
DNA: TGTGCCAGCTCACCCCCGGTGGGGGACGAGCAGTACTTC

size: NA
J: TRBJ1-5
V: TRBV24-1
D: TRBD1
CDR3: CATSEGQTGGLWPQHF
DNA: TGTGCCACCAGTGAAGGACAGACAGGGGGATTGTGGCCCCAGCATTTT

size: many
J: TRBJ1-2
V: TRBV5-1
D: TRBD1
CDR3: CASSLAVGTGYYGYTF
DNA: TGCGCCAGCAGCTTGGCCGTCGGGACAGGGTACTATGGCTACACCTTC

size: many
J: TRBJ2-1
V: TRBV5-1
D: NA
CDR3: CASSFLGAYNEQFF
DNA: TGCGCCAGCAGCTTCTTAGGGGCCTACAATGAGCAGTTCTTC

size: many
J: TRBJ1-5
V: TRBV6-1
D: NA
CDR3: CASSDGRLSGQPQHF
DNA: TGTGCCAGCAGTGACGGCAGGCTCTCGGGTCAGCCCCAGCATTTT

size: many
J: TRBJ2-7
V: TRBV5-6
D: TRBD1
CDR3: CASSIRPGQGTYEQYF
DNA: TGTGCCAGCAGCATTCGGCCGGGACAGGGTACCTACGAGCAGTACTTC

size: few
J: TRBJ2-5
V: TRBV20-1
D: TRBD2
CDR3: CSASSLAGGRTQYF
DNA: TGCAGTGCTAGTAGTCTAGCGGGGGGCCGGACCCAGTACTTC

size: NA
J: TRBJ2-7
V: TRBV4-1
D: NA
CDR3: CASSRAQGYEQYF
DNA: TGCGCCAGCAGCCGAGCACAGGGCTACGAGCAGTACTTC

size: NA
J: TRBJ2-5
V: TRBV5-1
D: TRBD2
CDR3: CASSEDPGGSETQYF
DNA: TGCGCCAGCAGCGAGGACCCCGGGGGGTCGGAGACCCAGTACTTC

size: many
J: TRBJ1-1
V: TRBV7-9
D: TRBD1
CDR3: CASSPRTGSSNTEAFF
DNA: TGTGCCAGCAGCCCCCGGACAGGGAGCTCCAACACTGAAGCTTTCTTT

size: NA
J: TRBJ2-1
V: TRBV7-9
D: NA
CDR3: CASSLVSGGQFF
DNA: TGTGCCAGCAGCTTAGTATCCGGGGGGCAGTTCTTC